This T cell receptor beta chain was recovered during a study of identical twins (TCRdb year 2016). For the study in its entirety: To test whether fetal clonotypes persist, this study deep-sequenced TCR alpha and beta repertoires from monozygotic twins, from unrelated adults of various ages, and from cord blood. Replicate twin experiments were performed at different times using different library preparation protocols to rule out contamination.

This clonotype was seen a few times. This receptor's antigen is unknown. Base-call qualities are not available, and no considerably larger clone is one nucleotide away. The full study reports these points: The excess sharing between twins in beta out-of-frame sequences was weaker because fewer shared sequences reduced the signal-to-noise ratio. Zero-insertion analyses could be partly confounded by invariant T cells such as MAIT and iNKT, although diverse VJ usage argued against such confounding for most clonotypes. Out-of-frame TCR alpha sharing in monozygotic twins was systematically underestimated by recombination models, whereas sharing between unrelated individuals was in agreement with the recombination models. Abundant cord blood beta clonotypes had fewer insertions, young adult naive repertoires showed a similar but weaker trend, and memory repertoires showed no such trend. Because the same donors could not be followed over many years, conclusions were based on cross-sectional statistical analysis. Out-of-frame TCR alpha sequences shared between twins showed an excess of low generation-probability sequences compared with coincidental sharing between unrelated individuals.

Germline trimming amounts to 3 bases on V and 4 bases on J, with 8 as the count of junction bases outside the gene matches. Measured from the cysteine to the phenylalanine, the CDR3 is 17 residues long. Just the 51-base CDR3 DNA is kept, in frame starting at base 1. As encoded in the germline V gene, CDR1 is SGHRS while CDR2 is YFSETQ. All donors were healthy Caucasians. The twin cohort comprised three pairs of female monozygotic twins, all aged about 18 to 30 years. Peripheral blood mononuclear cells were the source from which RNA for the TCR libraries was isolated. Library preparation was by 5' RACE. The run used an Illumina HiSeq 2000. Template switching added a universal primer binding site, and the final cDNA carried a unique molecular identifier that allowed TCR cDNA molecules to be counted accurately. First-strand cDNA for TCR alpha and beta chains was synthesized from specific primers in the conserved constant-segment region. To control for contamination, every cDNA library was double barcoded, receiving both a SMART-Mk sample barcode and Illumina barcodes. TruSeq adapter sequences, together with Illumina sample barcodes, were added in two successive PCR steps. TCR alpha and beta cDNA libraries were sequenced on the Illumina HiSeq platform with custom primers. The published analysis was carried out like this. Raw reads were processed with MiGEC to extract unique molecular identifiers, and MiXCR was used to determine CDR3 positions. For each individual, recombination models were inferred using an EM algorithm with the repgenHMM and IGoR tools. The tcR package in R was used for shared clonotype analysis, with sharing normalized by the product of cloneset sizes. Out-of-frame nonproductive sequences were analyzed to study raw recombination free of thymic and clonal selection effects. The raw public data were reprocessed by TCRdb itself: fastp quality trimming at Q25, MiXCR clonotype calling, in-frame beta chains only. Merged by CDR3 protein, the rows form single entries marked with the most common genes and DNA. The V and J calls were not made by the authors but by TCRdb's processing. The table for this sample lists around 680,000 distinct CDR3 sequences; 8.6% of them were counted only once. Together, the top ten hold approximately 0.96% of the sample.

In addition, the sample was reused for a study of yellow fever vaccine responses in identical twins. The second study, in turn, reports: The authors reported that the T cell response to vaccination in identical twins appeared partly convergent and partly personalized. In identical twins, the study followed T cell clones that responded to the vaccine with precision.

The chain is assembled from TRBV5-1 and TRBJ2-1, with 12 central nucleotides matching TRBD1. The sample comprised PBMCs. This receptor was taken from a woman between 18 and 30 years old in good health. The CDR3 protein is CASSSGGGQGAYNEQFF. The DNA sequence is given as TGCGCCAGCAGCTCCGGAGGGGGACAGGGGGCGTACAATGAGCAGTTCTTC.